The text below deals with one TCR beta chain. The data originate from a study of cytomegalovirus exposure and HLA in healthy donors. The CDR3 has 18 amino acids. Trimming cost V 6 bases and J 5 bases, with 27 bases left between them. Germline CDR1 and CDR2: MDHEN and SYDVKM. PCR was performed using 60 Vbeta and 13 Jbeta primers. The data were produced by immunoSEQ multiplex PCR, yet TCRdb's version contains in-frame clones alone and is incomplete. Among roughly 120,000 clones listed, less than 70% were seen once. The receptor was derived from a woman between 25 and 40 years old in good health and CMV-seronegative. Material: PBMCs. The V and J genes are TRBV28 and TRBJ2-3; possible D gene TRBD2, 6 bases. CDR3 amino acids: CASSSPRRLGASEDTQYF. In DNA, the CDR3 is TGTGCCAGCAGCTCTCCTCGTCGACTAGGTGCTTCGGAAGATACGCAGTATTTT. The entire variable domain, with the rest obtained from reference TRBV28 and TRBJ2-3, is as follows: DVKVTQSSRYLVKRTGEKVFLECVQDMDHENMFWYRQDPGLGLRLIYFSYDVKMKEKGDIPEGYSVSREKKERFSLILESASTNQTSMYLCASSSPRRLGASEDTQYFGPGTRLTVL.